This TCR beta chain originates from a study of CD8 T cells in ankylosing spondylitis. The junction had 3 bases not matched to a gene; V was cut back by 3 bases and J by 4 bases. The germline V gene has CDR1 SGHRS and CDR2 YFSETQ. The length of the CDR3 is 15 residues. TCRdb redid the calling of the 5' RACE reads with MiXCR, one entry per CDR3 protein. This table has hundreds of thousands of distinct CDR3 sequences, over 9.5% appearing once. This clonotype was detected many times. Specimen: blood, either unsorted or a sorted T cell fraction (not recorded which). This chain joins TRBV5-1 and TRBJ2-3, with 12 bases fitting TRBD2. The clonotype was recovered from a male donor with ankylosing spondylitis or in good health (not recorded which). The CDR3 nucleotides are TGCGCCAGCAGCTCCGGACTAGCGGGGTCAGATACGCAGTATTTT. Translating gives CASSSGLAGSDTQYF.